This TCR beta chain was found in a study of regulatory T cells in long-lasting Graves disease. General study points: Lower TCR diversity was seen in persistent Graves' patients than in newly diagnosed ones. Sharing of public clonotypes was greater in persistent patients (roughly 2,900) than in new patients (around 890).

Time point in this sample: newly diagnosed GD, antithyroid drugs for less than 3 months. The authors made the TCR library using RNA they extracted from PBMCs. This clonotype was counted between two and nine times. Antigen specificity is unknown. The germline V and J ends were trimmed by 2 bases and 2 bases, with 12 bases remaining between them. The length of the CDR3 is 15 residues. Germline-derived CDR1 and CDR2 are MDHEN and SYDVKM. In building TCR beta libraries, iRepertoire HTBI primers were used together with Arm-PCR of CDR3 regions. TCRdb analysed the multiplex PCR reads with MiXCR anew, one entry per CDR3 protein. This sample has about 420,000 distinct CDR3 sequences, with about a sixth found just once. These records were also assigned to another study, of T cells in Graves' hyperthyroidism and ophthalmopathy. That work adds: No ophthalmopathy progression within 18 months constituted stable Graves' hyperthyroidism.

The origin of this receptor is a woman under 30 with Graves disease. The sample here was peripheral blood mononuclear cells (PBMCs), taken at new diagnosis, from a patient treated with antithyroid drugs. J is TRBJ1-2 and V is TRBV28, with D perhaps TRBD1 (6 bases). The CDR3 DNA is TGTGCCAGCAGTTTAGACAGGTATACGAACTATGGCTACACCTTC. This sequence encodes CASSLDRYTNYGYTF.